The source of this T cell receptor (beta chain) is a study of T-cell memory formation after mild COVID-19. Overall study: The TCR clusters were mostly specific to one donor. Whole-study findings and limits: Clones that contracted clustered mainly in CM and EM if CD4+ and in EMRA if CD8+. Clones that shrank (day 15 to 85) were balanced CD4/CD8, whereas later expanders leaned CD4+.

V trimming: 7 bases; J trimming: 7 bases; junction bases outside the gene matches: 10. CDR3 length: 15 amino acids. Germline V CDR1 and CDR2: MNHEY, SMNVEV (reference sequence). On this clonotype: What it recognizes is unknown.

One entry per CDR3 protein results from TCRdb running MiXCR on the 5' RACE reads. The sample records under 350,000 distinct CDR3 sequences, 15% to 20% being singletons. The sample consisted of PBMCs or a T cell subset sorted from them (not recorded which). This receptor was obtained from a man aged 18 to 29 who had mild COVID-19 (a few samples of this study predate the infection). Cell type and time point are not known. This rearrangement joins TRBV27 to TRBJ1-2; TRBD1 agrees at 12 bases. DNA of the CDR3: TGTGCCAGCACCCAATTGGGACAGGGGGCAACTGGCTACACCTTC. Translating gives CASTQLGQGATGYTF.